The 32 T cell receptor beta chains in this list originate from one sample, sequenced in a study of T cell clones after liver transplantation. The data were produced by immunoSEQ multiplex PCR, yet TCRdb's version contains in-frame clones alone and is incomplete. The data contain about 100,000 clones, 82% of them seen just once; the ten biggest clones take up over 0.9%. The sample here was CD4+ T cells from blood, taken before liver transplant. Receptor source: a human donor who received a liver transplant.

V usage is TRBV2 and J usage is TRBJ2-7, with 12 nucleotides matching TRBD1. Germline CDR1 SNHLY, CDR2 FYNNEI. This CDR3 has 13 amino acids. Trimming at V came to 9 bases and at J to 7 bases, leaving 7 bases not matched to a gene. This CDR3 reads CARGTGGAGEQYF. CDR3 nucleotide sequence: TGTGCCAGAGGGACAGGGGGCGCGGGGGAGCAGTACTTC.

The gene calls are TRBV5-6 and TRBJ1-1; 9 bases align to TRBD1. Germline-derived CDR1 and CDR2 are SGHDT and YYEEEE. This CDR3 region has 15 residues. After removal of 4 bases from V and 6 bases from J, the junction contained 10 bases not matched to a gene. The CDR3 loop reads CASSPDRGRFAEAFF. In DNA, the CDR3 is TGTGCCAGCAGCCCGGACAGGGGACGCTTCGCTGAAGCTTTCTTT.

This clone was seen a single time. The chain has TRBV5-4 and TRBJ2-5; D is unclear. Germline V CDR1 and CDR2: SGHNT, YYREEE (reference sequence). V was cut by 0 bases and J by 5 bases, with 8 bases left in between. The CDR3 is 13 residues long. The CDR3 DNA is TGTGCCAGCAGCTTGGAAGGGTACGAGACCCAGTACTTC. Translating it yields CASSLEGYETQYF.

V usage is TRBV19 and J usage is TRBJ2-1, with 9 bases matching TRBD1. The ends lost 3 bases at V and 6 bases at J; junction bases unmatched: 3. The CDR3 runs 14 residues. The germline V gene encodes CDR1 LNHDA and CDR2 SQIVND (reference sequence). The DNA of the CDR3 is TGTGCCAGTAGTATCGGGACAGGGTCCAATGAGCAGTTCTTC. It specifies CASSIGTGSNEQFF.

The rearrangement links TRBV7-6 to TRBJ1-4; D is undetermined. Trimming removed 6 bases at V and 0 bases at J, with 14 bases between. Per the germline V gene, CDR1 is SGHVS and CDR2 is FNYEAQ. This CDR3 has 16 residues. The CDR3 protein is CASSLSPGATNEKLFF. The CDR3 DNA is TGTGCCAGCAGTCTTTCGCCGGGTGCAACTAATGAAAAACTGTTTTTT.

The chain links TRBV7-2 to TRBJ2-1; D remains ambiguous. V was pared by 2 bases and J by 5 bases, with 7 bases between. The CDR3 is made up of 13 amino acids. CDR1 is SGHTA, CDR2 FQGNSA, per germline. This CDR3 is CASSLPRNNEQFF. CDR3 DNA: TGTGCCAGCAGCTTACCTAGGAACAATGAGCAGTTCTTC.

The rearrangement joins TRBV11-3 to TRBJ2-3, with 8 bases lining up with TRBD2. The germline V gene encodes CDR1 SGHNT and CDR2 YENEEA. V shed 1 base, J shed 3 bases, and the junction held 6 bases outside the gene matches. The CDR3 covers 16 residues. The CDR3 loop is CASSLGYSGRTDTQYF. CDR3 coding DNA: TGTGCCAGCAGCTTAGGATACAGCGGGAGAACAGATACGCAGTATTTT.

CDR3 coding DNA: TGTGCCAGTACCCGGTCAGGGCAGGGAGTAATAAGGAACACTGAAGCTTTCTTT. As protein: CASTRSGQGVIRNTEAFF. The chain recombines TRBV19 with TRBJ1-1; weak D call: TRBD1 (5 bases). The germline V and J ends were trimmed by 7 bases and 1 base, with 25 bases remaining between them. The CDR3 covers 18 residues. Germline CDR1 LNHDA, CDR2 SQIVND (reference sequence). The entire variable domain, with the rest obtained from reference TRBV19 and TRBJ1-1, is as follows: DGGITQSPKYLFRKEGQNVTLSCEQNLNHDAMYWYRQDPGQGLRLIYYSQIVNDFQKGDIAEGYSVSREKKESFPLTVTSAQKNPTAFYLCASTRSGQGVIRNTEAFFGQGTRLTVV.

The CDR3 nucleotides read TGCGCCAGCAGCCAACTCCGGGACCGAGACTATGGCTACACCTTC. Its protein is CASSQLRDRDYGYTF. The gene calls are TRBV4-1 and TRBJ1-2, with TRBD1 as a possible D gene (5 bases). Between the trimmed V and J ends, which lost 2 bases and 3 bases, there was a span of 13 bases. The germline CDR1 and CDR2 sequences are MGHRA and YSYEKL. The CDR3 has 15 residues.

The V and J genes are TRBV28 and TRBJ2-7; 7 bases agree with TRBD1. This CDR3 contains 15 residues. With V trimmed by 3 bases and J by 5 bases, 10 bases remained unmatched. CDR1 is MDHEN, CDR2 SYDVKM, per germline. DNA of the CDR3: TGTGCCAGCAGTTTGGTGGACAGGCGGTGGGACGAGCAGTACTTC. It yields the protein CASSLVDRRWDEQYF.

The chain carries TRBV5-1 and TRBJ2-2; no definite D call. Deletions cut 4 bases from V and 5 bases from J, with 6 bases between. Germline V gene data show CDR1 as SGHRS and CDR2 as YFSETQ. The CDR3 extends over 12 amino acids. CDR3 DNA: TGCGCCAGCAGCGTTGGGACCGGGGAGCTGTTTTTT. Translation gives CASSVGTGELFF.

V usage is TRBV18 and J usage is TRBJ2-6; D gene unclear. V dropped 6 bases and J dropped 0 bases, with 6 bases sitting between them. Germline lookup yields CDR1 KGHSH and CDR2 LQKENI. The CDR3 spans 14 residues. CDR3: CASSRSSGANVLTF. CDR3 DNA: TGTGCCAGCTCGAGGAGCTCTGGGGCCAACGTCCTGACTTTC.

The chain employs TRBV30 and TRBJ2-7; D perhaps matches TRBD2 (5 bases). Germline lookup yields CDR1 GTSNPN and CDR2 SVGIG (reference sequence). Between the trimmed V and J ends, which lost 0 bases and 0 bases, there was a span of 9 bases. The CDR3 is 14 amino acids. The CDR3: CAWSVEGYSYEQYF. The CDR3 nucleotides read TGTGCCTGGAGTGTAGAGGGTTACTCCTACGAGCAGTACTTC.

The chain is built from TRBV10-3 and TRBJ2-2, with TRBD1 matching over 10 bases. The CDR3 loop spans 15 amino acids. Per germline, CDR1 ENHRY and CDR2 SYGVKD. V gave up 8 bases and J gave up 5 bases; unmatched junction bases: 8. The chain's CDR3 is CAIGAGQGQTGELFF. The DNA for the CDR3 is TGTGCCATCGGGGCGGGACAGGGGCAGACCGGGGAGCTGTTTTTT.

The chain is built from TRBV7-8 and TRBJ2-1, with D hard to call. CDR3 length: 15 residues. Germline assignment: CDR1 SGHVS and CDR2 FQNEAQ. The V gene lost 1 base and the J gene lost 6 bases, with 13 bases spanning the gap. CDR3 loop: CASSLERAQTNEQFF. CDR3 sequence (DNA): TGTGCCAGCAGCTTAGAACGGGCCCAGACCAATGAGCAGTTCTTC.

This chain uses TRBV7-8 with TRBJ2-5; 10 bases are shared with TRBD2. Trimming took 5 bases from V and 1 from J; bases not matched to a gene: 7. The germline V gene has CDR1 SGHVS and CDR2 FQNEAQ. The CDR3 loop spans 16 amino acids. The chain's CDR3 is CASSPGLAARQETQYF. CDR3 in DNA: TGTGCCAGCAGCCCAGGACTAGCGGCCCGCCAAGAGACCCAGTACTTC.

The V gene is TRBV2, the J gene TRBJ2-5; 10 bases are shared with TRBD1. The ends lost 3 bases at V and 2 bases at J; junction bases unmatched: 3. Germline loops: CDR1 SNHLY, CDR2 FYNNEI. This CDR3 spans 15 amino acids. The CDR3, as DNA: TGTGCCAGCAGTGACCCGGACAGGGGGCAAGAGACCCAGTACTTC. As protein: CASSDPDRGQETQYF.

This clone has only a few counts. Written as DNA, the CDR3 is TGTGCCAGCAGTTTAAGGACAGGGGGCGCGAAGGTTCCTGAAGCTTTCTTT. Its protein is CASSLRTGGAKVPEAFF. The J gene is TRBJ1-1, the V gene TRBV28, with 11 bases that match TRBD1. The V and J ends lost 2 bases and 6 bases, in that order; junction bases with no gene match: 11. This CDR3 contains 17 residues. Germline CDR1 reads MDHEN; CDR2 reads SYDVKM.

This chain joins TRBV9 and TRBJ1-1; D is unclear. The CDR3 sequence is 13 residues long. Germline loops: CDR1 SGDLS, CDR2 YYNGEE. Trimming left V 3 bases short and J 5 bases short, with 11 bases between. The CDR3 DNA reads TGTGCCAGCAGCGAGACCCTTCGGACTGAAGCTTTCTTT. Translation: CASSETLRTEAFF. The variable domain in full, with the rest retrieved from reference TRBV9 and TRBJ1-1, is DSGVTQTPKHLITATGQRVTLRCSPRSGDLSVYWYQQSLDQGLQFLIQYYNGEERAKGNILERFSAQQFPDLHSELNLSSLELGDSALYFCASSETLRTEAFFGQGTRLTVV.

The chain has TRBV18 and TRBJ2-1, with D unresolved. The V gene lost 6 bases and the J gene lost 4 bases, with 19 bases spanning the gap. Germline CDR1 and CDR2: KGHSH and LQKENI. The CDR3 sequence is 16 residues long. The CDR3 sequence: CASSPRTSPLYNEQFF. DNA for the CDR3: TGTGCCAGCTCCCCTCGCACGAGCCCGCTTTACAATGAGCAGTTCTTC.

This chain uses TRBV28 with TRBJ1-1; possibly TRBD1 for D (5 bases). The CDR3 length is 13 residues. The germline gives CDR1 MDHEN, CDR2 SYDVKM. V was clipped by 4 bases and J by 10 bases, with 16 bases between them. The DNA of the CDR3 is TGTGCCAGCAGTTCGCTCGTTGGGGCCAGAGCTTTCTTT. It specifies CASSSLVGARAFF.

The V and J genes are TRBV6-6 and TRBJ2-3, with 8 bases identical to TRBD1. This CDR3 is built from 15 residues. Germline lookup yields CDR1 MNHNY and CDR2 SVGAGI (reference sequence). V shed 7 bases, J shed 3 bases, and the junction held 9 bases outside the gene matches. CDR3 amino acids: CASKLPGQGTDTQYF. For the CDR3, the DNA is TGTGCCAGCAAGCTCCCAGGACAGGGTACAGATACGCAGTATTTT.

This rearrangement joins TRBV5-1 to TRBJ2-1, with D perhaps matching TRBD1 (5 bases). Trimming stripped 7 bases from V and 8 bases from J, with 10 bases between. The CDR3 consists of 11 residues. Germline V gene lookup returns CDR1 SGHRS and CDR2 YFSETQ. The CDR3 sequence is CASVKGDEQFF. The CDR3 DNA sequence: TGCGCCAGCGTAAAAGGGGATGAGCAGTTCTTC.

V is TRBV5-1 and J is TRBJ1-3, with TRBD1 identical over 8 bases. Germline V gene data show CDR1 as SGHRS and CDR2 as YFSETQ. The length of the CDR3 is 15 residues. V gave up 4 bases and J gave up 8 bases; unmatched junction bases: 11. The CDR3 loop is CASSKNRDRGDTIYF. The CDR3 region has the DNA TGCGCCAGCAGCAAGAACCGAGACAGGGGAGACACCATATATTTT.

This clone has more than one count but fewer than ten. The V gene is TRBV9, the J gene TRBJ2-2; no clear D gene. Germline CDR1 SGDLS, CDR2 YYNGEE. Trimming pared 0 bases from V and 0 bases from J, leaving 3 bases between. The CDR3 sequence is 14 residues long. The CDR3 nucleotides read TGTGCCAGCAGCGTAGTGTCGAACACCGGGGAGCTGTTTTTT. This translates into CASSVVSNTGELFF.

This clone has a single count. CDR3 protein: CASSKGQGMNTEAFF. DNA for the CDR3: TGTGCCAGCAGCAAGGGACAGGGCATGAACACTGAAGCTTTCTTT. The chain employs TRBV5-4 and TRBJ1-1, with 9 positions matching TRBD1. With 4 bases clipped from V and 0 bases from J, the junction kept 4 bases outside the gene matches. Germline V gene lookup returns CDR1 SGHNT and CDR2 YYREEE (reference sequence). The CDR3 sequence is 15 residues long. The entire variable domain, with the rest obtained from reference TRBV5-4 and TRBJ1-1, is as follows: ETGVTQSPTHLIKTRGQQVTLRCSSQSGHNTVSWYQQALGQGPQFIFQYYREEENGRGNFPPRFSGLQFPNYSSELNVNALELDDSALYLCASSKGQGMNTEAFFGQGTRLTVV.

CDR3 coding DNA: TGTGCCAGCAGCCGTGGCATGGGGGCGGCCTACAATGAGCAGTTCTTC. Protein product: CASSRGMGAAYNEQFF. The V call is TRBV5-4, the J call TRBJ2-1; D may be TRBD1 (6 bases). The CDR3 is 16 residues long. The V gene's germline CDR1 is SGHNT and CDR2 YYREEE (reference sequence). V gave up 4 bases and J gave up 2 bases, with 16 bases separating them.

The gene calls are TRBV5-1 and TRBJ2-5; D unresolved. The CDR3 contains 12 residues. Germline CDR1 and CDR2: SGHRS and YFSETQ. Trimming stripped 4 bases from V and 5 bases from J, with 9 bases between. CDR3 sequence reads: CASSPDEETQYF. The DNA of the CDR3 is TGCGCCAGCAGCCCGGACGAGGAGACCCAGTACTTC.

The chain carries TRBV7-2 and TRBJ1-1; D is unresolved. Trimming pared 2 bases from V and 3 bases from J, leaving 10 bases between. This CDR3 spans 14 amino acids. Looked up from germline, CDR1 is SGHTA and CDR2 is FQGNSA. CDR3 coding DNA: TGTGCCAGCAGCTTACGTCCGGGAGACACTGAAGCTTTCTTT. Protein: CASSLRPGDTEAFF. The full variable domain, rest sourced from reference TRBV7-2 and TRBJ1-1, is GAGVSQSPSNKVTEKGKDVELRCDPISGHTALYWYRQSLGQGLEFLIYFQGNSAPDKSGLPSDRFSAERTGGSVSTLTIQRTQQEDSAVYLCASSLRPGDTEAFFGQGTRLTVV.

The chain uses TRBV7-3 and TRBJ1-6, with a weak D call TRBD1 (6 bases). V was cut by 8 bases and J by 7 bases, with 12 bases left in between. Germline V gene sequence: CDR1 SGHTA, CDR2 FQGTGA. The CDR3 is 13 residues long. This CDR3 reads CASGRQENSPLHF. CDR3 DNA: TGTGCCAGCGGCCGACAGGAGAATTCACCCCTCCACTTT.

The chain links TRBV12-5 to TRBJ2-3; a weak D match, TRBD1 (5 bases). CDR1 is LGHNT and CDR2 is FRNRAP in the germline V gene. V lost 3 bases, J lost 3 bases, and 13 bases lay in between. This CDR3 contains 15 residues. DNA for the CDR3: TGTGCTAGTGGTTTTGGGCAGGGTGGGACAGATACGCAGTATTTT. Translated, it gives CASGFGQGGTDTQYF.

The chain couples TRBV6-6 to TRBJ2-3; D gene ambiguous. Per the germline V gene, CDR1 is MNHNY and CDR2 is SVGAGI (reference sequence). The CDR3 is 14 residues long. V was trimmed by 0 bases and J by 6 bases, leaving 10 bases between them. CDR3 region: CASSYSTLGDTQYF. CDR3 bases: TGTGCCAGCAGTTACTCGACCCTAGGGGATACGCAGTATTTT.